This is a list of T cell receptor beta chains from one sample in a study of blood T cell repertoires in COVID-19. Sequencing used immunoSEQ multiplex PCR; TCRdb keeps in-frame clones, though not all of them. The table has 200,000 to 300,000 clones, approximately 86% seen once. Specimen: peripheral blood. These receptors were taken from a man between 25 and 39 years old with active or convalescent COVID-19. Both conserved end residues are part of each CDR3. D genes are given only for firm matches. Clone size is given for some rows only: seen once, a few or many times, or a class if the clone is expanded.

V: TRBV5-1; length: 15; size: .; D: .; J: TRBJ2-2; DNA: TGCGCCAGCAGCTTGGTTTCAGGGGCAGCCGGGGAGCTGTTTTTT; CDR3: CASSLVSGAAGELFF
V: TRBV7-2; length: 15; size: .; D: TRBD2; J: TRBJ2-5; DNA: TGTGCCAGCAGCTTGGGGCTAGCGGGGCGAGAGACCCAGTACTTC; CDR3: CASSLGLAGRETQYF
V: TRBV19; length: 15; size: .; D: TRBD1; J: TRBJ2-3; DNA: TGTGCCAGTAGTAACAGACAGGGGGACGTAGATACGCAGTATTTT; CDR3: CASSNRQGDVDTQYF
V: TRBV19; length: 17; size: .; D: .; J: TRBJ1-1; DNA: TGTGCCAGTAGTATAGGTCGATTAAGACAGCTTAACACTGAAGCTTTCTTT; CDR3: CASSIGRLRQLNTEAFF
V: TRBV7-2; length: 15; size: once; D: .; J: TRBJ2-1; DNA: TGTGCCAGCAGCTTAAGTCTCCTAGCCTACAATGAGCAGTTCTTC; CDR3: CASSLSLLAYNEQFF
V: TRBV7-2; length: 16; size: .; D: .; J: TRBJ1-1; DNA: TGTGCCAGCAGCCAAAACCGGGGGGCTAGGAACACTGAAGCTTTCTTT; CDR3: CASSQNRGARNTEAFF
V: TRBV5-5; length: 14; size: .; D: .; J: TRBJ1-1; DNA: TGTGCCAGCAGCTTGGTATTGGGGGGCACTGAAGCTTTCTTT; CDR3: CASSLVLGGTEAFF
V: TRBV3-1/TRBV3-2; length: 12; size: few; D: .; J: TRBJ1-2; DNA: TGTGCCAGCAGCCAAGTGAGCGCTGGCTACACCTTC; CDR3: CASSQVSAGYTF
V: TRBV24-1; length: 13; size: once; D: .; J: TRBJ1-1; DNA: TGTGCCACCAGTCCGGGAGAGAACACTGAAGCTTTCTTT; CDR3: CATSPGENTEAFF
V: TRBV7-8; length: 16; size: once; D: .; J: TRBJ2-2; DNA: TGTGCCAGCAGCCCCCGGGGGTCCCCGTTTGGCGGGGAGCTGTTTTTT; CDR3: CASSPRGSPFGGELFF
V: TRBV29-1; length: 16; size: few; D: TRBD2; J: TRBJ2-7; DNA: TGCAGCGTTTTCCCCGCCGCTAGCGGGGGTACCTACGAGCAGTACTTC; CDR3: CSVFPAASGGTYEQYF
V: TRBV9; length: 16; size: .; D: .; J: TRBJ2-5; DNA: TGTGCCAGCAGCCCCCGCGATCCGACGCCGGGGGAGACCCAGTACTTC; CDR3: CASSPRDPTPGETQYF
V: TRBV27; length: 14; size: once; D: TRBD2; J: TRBJ2-5; DNA: TGTGCCAGCAGTTTAGAAAGTAGCGGGGAGACCCAGTACTTC; CDR3: CASSLESSGETQYF
V: TRBV10-3; length: 15; size: .; D: .; J: TRBJ2-7; DNA: TGTGCCATCAGTGAGGGCTGGGGCGACACCTACGAGCAGTACTTC; CDR3: CAISEGWGDTYEQYF
V: TRBV21-1; length: 16; size: .; D: .; J: TRBJ1-1; DNA: TGTGCCAGCAGCTATAACCTCGGGTTGGTGAACACTGAAGCTTTCTTT; CDR3: CASSYNLGLVNTEAFF
V: TRBV5-1; length: 16; size: .; D: TRBD1; J: TRBJ1-6; DNA: TGCGCCAGCAGCACGGACAGGGGCTCCTATAATTCACCCCTCCACTTT; CDR3: CASSTDRGSYNSPLHF
V: TRBV14; length: 15; size: .; D: .; J: TRBJ1-2; DNA: TGTGCCAGCAGCCAAGATCTTGGAGGGATCTATGGCTACACCTTC; CDR3: CASSQDLGGIYGYTF
V: TRBV5-1; length: 19; size: .; D: TRBD2; J: TRBJ2-5; DNA: TGCGCCAGCAGACAATCCGGGACTAGCGGGGGTCCTACTGATTTGGCCCAGTACTTC; CDR3: CASRQSGTSGGPTDLAQYF
V: TRBV13; length: 15; size: .; D: TRBD1; J: TRBJ1-4; DNA: TGTGCCAGCAGCTTAGCCGGGACAGGGAAGGAAAAACTGTTTTTT; CDR3: CASSLAGTGKEKLFF
V: TRBV14; length: 14; size: few; D: .; J: TRBJ1-1; DNA: TGTGCCAGCAGCCAGTGGGCCGAGAACACTGAAGCTTTCTTT; CDR3: CASSQWAENTEAFF
V: TRBV19; length: 14; size: .; D: .; J: TRBJ2-7; DNA: TGTGCCAGTAGTACTAGGGGTGGTCGATACGAGCAGTACTTC; CDR3: CASSTRGGRYEQYF
V: TRBV5-1; length: 16; size: .; D: TRBD2; J: TRBJ2-4; DNA: TGCGCCAGCAGCTTGCGGCTAGCGGGGACCAAAAACATTCAGTACTTC; CDR3: CASSLRLAGTKNIQYF
V: TRBV28; length: 12; size: .; D: TRBD2; J: TRBJ2-7; DNA: TGTGCCACTAGACGGGGGGGACTCGAGCAGTACTTC; CDR3: CATRRGGLEQYF
V: TRBV5-6; length: 16; size: once; D: TRBD2; J: TRBJ2-1; DNA: TGTGCCAGCAGCTTGAGGGTTAGCGGGGAGTACAATGAGCAGTTCTTC; CDR3: CASSLRVSGEYNEQFF